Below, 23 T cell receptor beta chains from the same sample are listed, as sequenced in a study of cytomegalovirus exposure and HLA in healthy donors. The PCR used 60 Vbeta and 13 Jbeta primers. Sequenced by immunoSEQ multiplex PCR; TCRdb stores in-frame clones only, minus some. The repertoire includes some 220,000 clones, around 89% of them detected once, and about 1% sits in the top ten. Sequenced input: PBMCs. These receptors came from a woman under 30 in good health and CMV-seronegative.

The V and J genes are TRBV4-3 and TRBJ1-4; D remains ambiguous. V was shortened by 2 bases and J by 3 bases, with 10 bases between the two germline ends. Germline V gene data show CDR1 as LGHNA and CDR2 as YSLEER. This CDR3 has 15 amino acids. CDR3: CASSQSEYPNEKLFF. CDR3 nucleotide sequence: TGCGCCAGCAGCCAATCGGAGTACCCTAATGAAAAACTGTTTTTT.

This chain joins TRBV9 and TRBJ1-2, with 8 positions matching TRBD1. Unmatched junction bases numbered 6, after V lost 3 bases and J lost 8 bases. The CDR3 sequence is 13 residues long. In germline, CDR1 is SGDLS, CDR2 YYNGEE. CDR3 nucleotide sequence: TGTGCCAGCAGCGCCGACAGGGGAATCGGCTACACCTTC. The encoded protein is CASSADRGIGYTF. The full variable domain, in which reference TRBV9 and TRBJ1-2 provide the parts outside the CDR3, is DSGVTQTPKHLITATGQRVTLRCSPRSGDLSVYWYQQSLDQGLQFLIQYYNGEERAKGNILERFSAQQFPDLHSELNLSSLELGDSALYFCASSADRGIGYTFGSGTRLTVV.

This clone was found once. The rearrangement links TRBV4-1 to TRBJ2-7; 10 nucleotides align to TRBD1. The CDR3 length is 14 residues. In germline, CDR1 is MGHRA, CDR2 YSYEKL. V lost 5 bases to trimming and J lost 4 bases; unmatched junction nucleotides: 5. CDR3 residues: CASSFDRGLYEQYF. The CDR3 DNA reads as TGCGCCAGCAGCTTCGACAGGGGGCTGTACGAGCAGTACTTC.

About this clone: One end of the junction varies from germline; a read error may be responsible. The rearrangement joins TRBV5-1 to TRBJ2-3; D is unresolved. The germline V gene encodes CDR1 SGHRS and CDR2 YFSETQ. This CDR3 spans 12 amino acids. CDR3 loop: CASSLKSDTQYF. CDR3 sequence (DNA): TGCGCCAGCAGCTTGAAGTCAGATACGCAATATTTT.

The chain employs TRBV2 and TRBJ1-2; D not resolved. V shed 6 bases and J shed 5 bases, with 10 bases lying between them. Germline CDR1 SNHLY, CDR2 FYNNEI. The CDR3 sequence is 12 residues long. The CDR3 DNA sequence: TGTGCCAGCAGCCCGGGAGCTTATGGCTACACCTTC. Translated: CASSPGAYGYTF.

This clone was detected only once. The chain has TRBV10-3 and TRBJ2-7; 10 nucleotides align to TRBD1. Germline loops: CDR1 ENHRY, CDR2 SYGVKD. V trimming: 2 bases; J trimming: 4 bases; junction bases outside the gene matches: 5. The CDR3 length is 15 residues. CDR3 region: CAISEPGQGLYEQYF. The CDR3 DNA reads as TGTGCCATCAGTGAGCCGGGACAGGGGCTTTACGAGCAGTACTTC.

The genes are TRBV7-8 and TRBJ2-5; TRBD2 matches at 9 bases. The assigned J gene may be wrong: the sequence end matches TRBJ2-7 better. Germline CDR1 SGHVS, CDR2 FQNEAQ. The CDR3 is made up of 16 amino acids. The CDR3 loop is CASSLGGLAGSYEQYF. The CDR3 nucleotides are TGTGCCAGCAGCTTAGGCGGGCTAGCGGGGTCCTACGAGCAGTACTTC.

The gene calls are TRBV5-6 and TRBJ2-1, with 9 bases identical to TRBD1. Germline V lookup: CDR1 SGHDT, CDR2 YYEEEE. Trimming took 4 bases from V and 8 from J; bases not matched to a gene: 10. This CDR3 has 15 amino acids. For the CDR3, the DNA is TGTGCCAGCAGCCCGACCCGGACAGGGGTGGATGAGCAGTTCTTC. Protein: CASSPTRTGVDEQFF.

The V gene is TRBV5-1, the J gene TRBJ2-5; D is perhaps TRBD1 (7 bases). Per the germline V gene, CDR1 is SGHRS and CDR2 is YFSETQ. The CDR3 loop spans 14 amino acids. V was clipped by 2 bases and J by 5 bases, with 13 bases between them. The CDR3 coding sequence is TGCGCCAGCAGCTTTGGAGGGGGCGAGGAGACCCAGTACTTC. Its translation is CASSFGGGEETQYF.

CDR3 nucleotide sequence: TGTGCCAGCAGACCTGTGGGAGTGAACAATGAGCAGTTCTTC. Protein: CASRPVGVNNEQFF. This chain links TRBV11-3 with TRBJ2-1, with a tentative D call TRBD2 (5 bases). V lost 6 bases to trimming and J lost 5 bases, with 14 bases between them. Germline-derived CDR1 and CDR2 are SGHNT and YENEEA. The CDR3 length is 14 residues.

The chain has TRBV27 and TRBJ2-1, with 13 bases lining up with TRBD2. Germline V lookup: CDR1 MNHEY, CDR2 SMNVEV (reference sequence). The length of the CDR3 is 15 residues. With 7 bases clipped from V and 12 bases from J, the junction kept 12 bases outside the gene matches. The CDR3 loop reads CASTLTSGGASGQFF. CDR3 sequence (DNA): TGTGCCAGCACCCTCACTAGCGGGGGGGCGAGCGGGCAGTTCTTC.

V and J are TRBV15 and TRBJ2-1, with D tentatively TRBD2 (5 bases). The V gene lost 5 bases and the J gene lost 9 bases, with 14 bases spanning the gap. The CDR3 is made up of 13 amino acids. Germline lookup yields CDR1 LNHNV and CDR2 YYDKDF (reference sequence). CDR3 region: CATSVDSAREQFF. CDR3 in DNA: TGTGCCACCAGCGTGGACTCCGCTCGTGAGCAGTTCTTC.

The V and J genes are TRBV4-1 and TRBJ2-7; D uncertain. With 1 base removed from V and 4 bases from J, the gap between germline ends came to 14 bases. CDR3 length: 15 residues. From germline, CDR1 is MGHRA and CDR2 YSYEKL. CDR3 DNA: TGCGCCAGCAGCCAAGTCCCGTCTGCCGGTTACGAGCAGTACTTC. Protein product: CASSQVPSAGYEQYF.

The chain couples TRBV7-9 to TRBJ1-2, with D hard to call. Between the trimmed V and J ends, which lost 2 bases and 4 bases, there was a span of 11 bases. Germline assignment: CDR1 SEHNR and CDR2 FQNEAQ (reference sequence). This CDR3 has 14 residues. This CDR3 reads CASSLLVSGYGYTF. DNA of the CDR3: TGTGCCAGCAGCTTATTGGTATCGGGCTATGGCTACACCTTC.

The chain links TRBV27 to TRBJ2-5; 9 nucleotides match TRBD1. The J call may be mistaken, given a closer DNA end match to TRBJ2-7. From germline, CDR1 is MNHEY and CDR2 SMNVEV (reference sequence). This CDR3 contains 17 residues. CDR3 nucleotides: TGTGCCAGCAGTTTATTGGTCTCCGGGACAGGGAACTACGAGCAGTACTTC. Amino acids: CASSLLVSGTGNYEQYF.

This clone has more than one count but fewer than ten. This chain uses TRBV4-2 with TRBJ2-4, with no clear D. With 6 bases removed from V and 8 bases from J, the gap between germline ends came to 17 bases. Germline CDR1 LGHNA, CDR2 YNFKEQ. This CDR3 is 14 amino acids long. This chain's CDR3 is CASSYGRTRDIQYF. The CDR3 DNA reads TGTGCCAGCAGTTATGGTAGAACTCGGGACATTCAGTACTTC.

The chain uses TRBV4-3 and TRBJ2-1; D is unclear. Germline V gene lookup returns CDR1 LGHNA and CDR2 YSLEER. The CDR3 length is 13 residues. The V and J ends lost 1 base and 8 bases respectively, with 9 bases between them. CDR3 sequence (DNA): TGCGCCAGCAGCCAAGTCTTGGCGGATGAGCAGTTCTTC. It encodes CASSQVLADEQFF.

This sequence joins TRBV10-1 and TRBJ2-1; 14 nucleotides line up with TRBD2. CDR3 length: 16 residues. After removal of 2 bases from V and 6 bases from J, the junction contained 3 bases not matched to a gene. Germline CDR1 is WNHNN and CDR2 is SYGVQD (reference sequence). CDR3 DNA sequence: TGCGCCAGCAGTGAGGTGGGACTAGCGGGAGTCAATGAGCAGTTCTTC. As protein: CASSEVGLAGVNEQFF.

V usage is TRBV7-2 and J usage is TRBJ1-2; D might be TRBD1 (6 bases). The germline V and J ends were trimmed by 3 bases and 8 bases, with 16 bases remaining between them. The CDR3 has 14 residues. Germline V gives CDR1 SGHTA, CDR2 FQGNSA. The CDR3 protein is CASSLETGWRGYTF. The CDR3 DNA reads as TGTGCCAGCAGCTTGGAGACAGGCTGGAGAGGCTACACCTTC.

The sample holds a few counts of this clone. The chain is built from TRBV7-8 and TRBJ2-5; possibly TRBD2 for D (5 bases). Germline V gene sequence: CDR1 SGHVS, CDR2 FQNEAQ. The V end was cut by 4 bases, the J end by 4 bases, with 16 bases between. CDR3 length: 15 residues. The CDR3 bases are TGTGCCAGCAGCTCCCTTCGGGGAGCGAGAGAGACCCAGTACTTC. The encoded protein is CASSSLRGARETQYF.

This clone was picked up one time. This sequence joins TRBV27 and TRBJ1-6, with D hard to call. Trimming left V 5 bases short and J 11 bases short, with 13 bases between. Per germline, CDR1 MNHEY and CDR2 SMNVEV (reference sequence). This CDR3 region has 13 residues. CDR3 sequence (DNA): TGTGCCAGCAGTGCTGCGAATCTGGCACCCCTCCACTTT. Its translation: CASSAANLAPLHF.

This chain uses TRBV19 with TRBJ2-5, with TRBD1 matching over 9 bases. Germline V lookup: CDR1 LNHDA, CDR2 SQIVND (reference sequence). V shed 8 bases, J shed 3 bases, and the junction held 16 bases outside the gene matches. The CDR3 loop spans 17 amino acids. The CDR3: CASEGARTGESKETQYF. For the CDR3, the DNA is TGTGCCAGTGAAGGGGCTCGGACAGGGGAAAGCAAAGAGACCCAGTACTTC.

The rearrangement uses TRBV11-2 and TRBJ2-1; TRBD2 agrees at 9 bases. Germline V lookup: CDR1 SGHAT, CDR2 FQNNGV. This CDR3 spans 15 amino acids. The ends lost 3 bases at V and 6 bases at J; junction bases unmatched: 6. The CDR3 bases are TGTGCCAGCAGCTTCCCCGGTAGCGGGAGCAATGAGCAGTTCTTC. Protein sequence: CASSFPGSGSNEQFF.